The 10 T cell receptor beta chains below come from one sample, sequenced in a study of T cells in Graves' hyperthyroidism and ophthalmopathy. The source material, RNA transcripts, was used to amplify TCR beta CDR3 regions. HTBI primers were the set used in a first-round RT-PCR of the TCR CDR3. TCRdb reprocessed the multiplex PCR reads via MiXCR and lists one record per CDR3 protein. The sample lists some 570,000 distinct CDR3 sequences, 15% to 20% occurring once. The sample taken for sequencing was blood. The receptors originated from a woman aged 18-29 years with Graves' ophthalmopathy.

This sequence joins TRBV3-1 and TRBJ2-7; D not resolved. This CDR3 region has 14 residues. Germline V CDR1 and CDR2: LGHDT, YNNKEL (reference sequence). V lost 1 base, J lost 1 base, and 8 bases lay in between. The CDR3: CASSQAYSSYEQYF. As DNA, the CDR3 is TGTGCCAGCAGCCAAGCCTACAGTTCCTACGAGCAGTACTTC.

This clonotype was observed at least ten times. The chain is built from TRBV5-1 and TRBJ2-7, with D possibly matching TRBD2 (6 bases). The germline V and J ends were trimmed by 4 bases and 0 bases, with 17 bases remaining between them. Germline CDR1 and CDR2: SGHRS and YFSETQ. The CDR3 has 16 residues. This CDR3 reads CASSQSGTGISYEQYF. CDR3 sequence (DNA): TGCGCCAGCAGCCAGTCGGGGACTGGGATCTCCTACGAGCAGTACTTC.

This chain connects TRBV4-1 to TRBJ2-7, with D possibly matching TRBD2 (6 bases). CDR1 MGHRA and CDR2 YSYEKL come from the germline V gene. V lost 6 bases, J lost 6 bases, and 24 bases lay in between. There are 16 residues in the CDR3. In DNA form, the CDR3 reads TGCGCCAGCAGTCGAGAGGGATCGACGGGGGTCTCCGAGCAGTACTTC. Translation gives CASSREGSTGVSEQYF.

This clonotype was counted at least ten times. The gene calls are TRBV6-5 and TRBJ1-1; no clear D gene. The CDR3 is made up of 13 amino acids. Germline V gene sequence: CDR1 MNHEY, CDR2 SVGAGI. The ends were cut back, 0 bases at V and 4 bases at J, with 6 bases in the middle. The CDR3 coding sequence is TGTGCCAGCAGTTACTCCGGTGGCACTGAAGCTTTCTTT. As protein: CASSYSGGTEAFF.

This clonotype was picked up a small number of times. The CDR3 DNA reads as TGTGCCAGCACCCTGGGAACCGTCGGGGAGCTGTTTTTT. Residues: CASTLGTVGELFF. The chain has TRBV12-3 or TRBV12-4 and TRBJ2-2, with no clear D. This CDR3 has 13 amino acids. With 7 bases removed from V and 7 bases from J, the gap between germline ends came to 13 bases.

The rearrangement uses TRBV13 and TRBJ2-7, with TRBD2 as a possible D gene (5 bases). The ends were cut back, 2 bases at V and 3 bases at J, with 14 bases in the middle. CDR1 is PRHDT and CDR2 is FYEKMQ in the germline V gene (reference sequence). The CDR3 is 15 residues long. In nucleotides, the CDR3 is TGTGCCAGCAGCTTAATCGGGAAAGGAGACTACGAGCAGTACTTC. Amino acids: CASSLIGKGDYEQYF. The whole variable domain, filled in from reference TRBV13 and TRBJ2-7, reads AAGVIQSPRHLIKEKRETATLKCYPIPRHDTVYWYQQGPGQDPQFLISFYEKMQSDKGSIPDRFSAQQFSDYHSELNMSSLELGDSALYFCASSLIGKGDYEQYFGPGTRLTVT.

This clonotype showed up just a few times. The CDR3 loop reads CASSQGRGIGGYTF. The CDR3 DNA reads as TGTGCCAGCAGCCAAGGAAGGGGGATCGGTGGCTACACCTTC. The gene calls are TRBV14 and TRBJ1-2, with D perhaps matching TRBD1 (6 bases). V was pared by 1 base and J by 7 bases, with 13 bases between. The CDR3 runs 14 residues. CDR1 and CDR2 from the germline V gene are SGHDN and FVKESK.

This clonotype was counted at least ten times. V gene TRBV20-1 combines with J gene TRBJ2-4, with 7 bases matching TRBD1. Germline V gene lookup returns CDR1 DFQATT and CDR2 SNEGSKA (reference sequence). This CDR3 comprises 14 residues. J gave up 0 bases and V 5 bases, and 4 bases lay outside the gene matches. The CDR3 spells CSAPGQLAKNIQYF. The CDR3 DNA sequence: TGCAGTGCTCCGGGACAGCTAGCCAAAAACATTCAGTACTTC.

This clonotype was counted between two and nine times. A much larger clone lies a single base off, so this may be a read error. This chain joins TRBV5-6 and TRBJ2-7; no reliable D call. Trimming left V 2 bases short and J 1 base short, with 4 bases between. Germline CDR1 is SGHDT and CDR2 is YYEEEE. CDR3 length: 12 amino acids. CDR3 nucleotides: TGTGCCAGCAGCTTTCATTCCTACGAGCAGTACTTC. Translation: CASSFHSYEQYF.

The V call is TRBV5-6, the J call TRBJ1-5; the match to TRBD1 covers 7 bases. CDR3 size: 17 residues. Germline CDR1 is SGHDT and CDR2 is YYEEEE. The trim removed 4 bases at V and 0 bases at J, leaving 10 bases unmatched. The CDR3 here is CASSTQGGRRSNQPQHF. CDR3 nucleotides: TGTGCCAGCAGCACTCAGGGGGGACGTCGTAGCAATCAGCCCCAGCATTTT. Complete variable domain (other parts from reference TRBV5-6 and TRBJ1-5): DAGVTQSPTHLIKTRGQQVTLRCSPKSGHDTVSWYQQALGQGPQFIFQYYEEEERQRGNFPDRFSGHQFPNYSSELNVNALLLGDSALYLCASSTQGGRRSNQPQHFGDGTRLSIL.